This T cell receptor beta chain was sequenced for a study of T cell responses to AZD1222 COVID-19 vaccine (dated by TCRdb to the early 2020s). Turning to the overall study: TCR sequencing covered 233 trial participants: some 210 given two doses of AZD1222 and around 25 given two doses of MenACWY control vaccine. Trial participants were enrolled by age into subgroups of 18-55, 56-69 and 70-plus years, and around 150, 28 and 57 TCR-sequenced participants, respectively, were included in these subgroups.

Taken with the paper, the label for time point translates to: about 28 days (+/-7) after the second vaccine dose. AZD1222 recipients given second doses at about 4 weeks or at about 12 weeks were pooled, since spike-specific TCR depth and breadth were not found to differ between the two schedules. The vaccinee samples were drawn from two UK trials, COV001 and COV002, one of which was a single-blind randomized controlled phase 2/3 trial testing AZD1222 (ChAdOx1 nCoV-19) in healthy adults. Trial participant PBMC samples were collected at day 0 and day 28 after the second dose for TCRbeta chain sequencing. The CDR3 regions of human TCRbeta chains were analyzed by immunosequencing. Per the original workflow: TCRs in the repertoires were matched against a reference library of SARS-CoV-2-specific TCRs that had been generated with the MIRA antigen-specificity platform. Breadth was defined as the fraction of unique TCRs that were SARS-CoV-2-associated, and depth was defined as the fraction of total T cells that were SARS-CoV-2-associated. Using the MIRA data, each spike-specific TCR was mapped to the spike region that the TCR reacts to and placed in a CD4 or CD8 class. Log10-transformed breadth and depth values were compared by one-way ANOVA with Sidak's multiple comparisons tests. Not all clones reach the TCRdb copy of this immuneACCESS table, which keeps in-frame sequences only. Checked studies attribute under half of the gap to unresolved V genes and leave the rest unexplained. D and trimming were read from the DNA, whereas the V and J calls and clone size are those reported in that table. This sample lists 150,000 or so clones; 92% were detected once. Jointly, the top ten make up around 3.5% of the sample.

V is cut by 6 bases and J by 7 bases, and the space between the germline ends is 16 bases. Sequences MNHEY (CDR1) and SVGEGT (CDR2) are obtained from the germline V gene. From the cysteine through the phenylalanine, the CDR3 covers 15 amino acids. The retained sequence is limited to the CDR3, 45 bases, with the frame set at the first base. Overall study results and their limits: Because no day 14 peak-response samples were available, the repertoires could be characterized only after the peak T cell response. In the small 56-69-year group, the increase in depth fell short of significance, most likely because of low power. Conclusions about previously exposed vaccinees are limited because only a handful of AZD1222 recipients were SARS-CoV-2 seropositive at baseline. Epitopes outside the regions mutated in the B.1.351 and B.1.1.7 variants were reportedly recognized by nearly half of the unique spike-specific TCRs. Most participants were white British and females outnumbered males, and the authors suggested that clonal diversity may have been underestimated. Spike-specific TCR breadth and depth rose significantly after two AZD1222 doses compared with day 0 and with MenACWY recipients. The whole spike protein was spanned by vaccine-associated CD4 TCRs, and dominant responses were seen in regions 160-218 and 743-854.

Points on this clone: Its antigen remains unidentified. No base quality information exists; no much larger clone differs at one position.

Recombination connected TRBV6-2 or TRBV6-3 to TRBJ1-6; TRBD1 is possibly the D segment (5 matching bases). The sequences come from peripheral blood, collected 28 days after the second AZD1222 dose. This sequence was found in an adult who received the AZD1222 COVID-19 vaccine. The encoded CDR3 is CASSRRTGGNSPLHF. At the DNA level, the sequence is TGTGCCAGCAGCCGCCGGACCGGGGGGAATTCACCCCTCCACTTT.